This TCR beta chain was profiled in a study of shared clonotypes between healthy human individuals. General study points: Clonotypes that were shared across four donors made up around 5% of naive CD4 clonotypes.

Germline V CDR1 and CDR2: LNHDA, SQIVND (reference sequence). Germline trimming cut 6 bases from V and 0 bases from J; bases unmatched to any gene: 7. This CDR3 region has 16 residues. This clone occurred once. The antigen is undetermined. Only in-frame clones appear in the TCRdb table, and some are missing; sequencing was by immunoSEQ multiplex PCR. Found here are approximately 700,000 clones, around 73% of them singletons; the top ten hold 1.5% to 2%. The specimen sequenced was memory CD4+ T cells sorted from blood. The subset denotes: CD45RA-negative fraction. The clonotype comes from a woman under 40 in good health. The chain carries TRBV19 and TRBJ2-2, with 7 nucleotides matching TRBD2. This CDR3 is CASSPAGTANTGELFF. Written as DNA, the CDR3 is TGTGCCAGTAGCCCAGCGGGGACCGCGAACACCGGGGAGCTGTTTTTT.